A single sample is the source of the 26 T cell receptor beta chains below, sequenced in a study of T cell responses to AZD1222 COVID-19 vaccine. The method was immunoSEQ multiplex PCR; TCRdb's version includes in-frame clones alone and lacks a portion of them. Of roughly 160,000 clones in the sample, more than 70% were seen once. The input for sequencing was peripheral blood, taken on day 0 of AZD1222 vaccination. The receptors originated from an adult in good health.

This clone was seen just once. The CDR3 DNA follows: TGTGCCAGCAGTTCAGACAGGGGGAATGAAAAACTGTTTTTT. As protein: CASSSDRGNEKLFF. The chain couples TRBV27 to TRBJ1-4; 9 bases are a match to TRBD1. V trimming: 4 bases; J trimming: 5 bases; junction bases outside the gene matches: 2. Looked up from germline, CDR1 is MNHEY and CDR2 is SMNVEV (reference sequence). CDR3 size: 14 residues.

The chain couples TRBV4-2 to TRBJ2-5, with 12 bases that match TRBD2. The J segment lost 3 bases and the V segment lost 1 base, leaving 0 bases of the junction unmatched. The germline V gene has CDR1 LGHNA and CDR2 YNFKEQ. The CDR3 is 15 amino acids. DNA for the CDR3: TGTGCCAGCAGCCAAGGACTAGCGGGAGAAGAGACCCAGTACTTC. It yields the protein CASSQGLAGEETQYF.

The V gene is TRBV6-4, the J gene TRBJ2-3, with 12 bases lining up with TRBD2. Germline assignment: CDR1 MRHNA and CDR2 SNTAGT. V gave up 5 bases and J gave up 2 bases; unmatched junction bases: 8. The CDR3 has 17 amino acids. CDR3 residues: CASSPGGLAGNTDTQYF. The DNA for the CDR3 is TGTGCCAGCAGTCCAGGGGGACTAGCGGGTAACACAGATACGCAGTATTTT.

The chain employs TRBV12-5 and TRBJ2-3; D is undetermined. This CDR3 has 12 residues. With 1 base removed from V and 10 bases from J, the gap between germline ends came to 9 bases. Germline V gives CDR1 LGHNT, CDR2 FRNRAP. The CDR3 nucleotides read TGTGCTAGTGGTTTGGCAGGCGCGGCGCAGTATTTT. Residues: CASGLAGAAQYF. The variable domain in full, with the rest retrieved from reference TRBV12-5 and TRBJ2-3, is DARVTQTPRHKVTEMGQEVTMRCQPILGHNTVFWYRQTMMQGLELLAYFRNRAPLDDSGMPKDRFSAEMPDATLATLKIQPSEPRDSAVYFCASGLAGAAQYFGPGTRLTVL.

V is TRBV19 and J is TRBJ1-1; possibly TRBD1 for D (5 bases). Germline V gene sequence: CDR1 LNHDA, CDR2 SQIVND (reference sequence). The CDR3 runs to 15 residues. V lost 3 bases and J lost 3, with 14 bases in between. The CDR3 DNA reads as TGTGCCAGTAGTATGAGCGCAGTGGGACACACTGAAGCTTTCTTT. This encodes CASSMSAVGHTEAFF.

In its sample, this clone was seen a few times. This chain connects TRBV5-6 to TRBJ2-7; no reliable D call. The CDR3 is 14 residues long. Germline CDR1 SGHDT, CDR2 YYEEEE. Trimming removed 0 bases from V and 0 bases from J, with 7 bases in between. The CDR3 loop reads CASSLVISSYEQYF. For the CDR3, the DNA is TGTGCCAGCAGCTTGGTTATCAGCTCCTACGAGCAGTACTTC.

The rearrangement links TRBV5-4 to TRBJ2-7; D not resolved. From germline, CDR1 is SGHNT and CDR2 YYREEE (reference sequence). This CDR3 has 15 amino acids. V was trimmed by 3 bases and J by 3 bases, leaving 16 bases between them. CDR3 DNA sequence: TGTGCCAGCAGCTACAACCGCTACAGCAACTACGAGCAGTACTTC. This codes for CASSYNRYSNYEQYF.

The chain joins TRBV19 to TRBJ1-5, with TRBD1 as a possible D gene (5 bases). Germline V gene data show CDR1 as LNHDA and CDR2 as SQIVND (reference sequence). The V and J ends lost 7 bases and 0 bases respectively, with 13 bases between them. The CDR3 consists of 15 residues. The CDR3 protein is CASNWDGYSNQPQHF. CDR3 DNA sequence: TGTGCCAGTAATTGGGACGGTTATAGCAATCAGCCCCAGCATTTT.

The V gene is TRBV28, the J gene TRBJ1-5, with 8 bases fitting TRBD1. This CDR3 contains 15 residues. The V gene's germline CDR1 is MDHEN and CDR2 SYDVKM. J gave up 7 bases and V 2 bases, and 7 bases lay outside the gene matches. The CDR3 nucleotides read TGTGCCAGCAGTTTAGACGGACAGGGTGGCCAGCCCCAGCATTTT. Its translation is CASSLDGQGGQPQHF.

With respect to this clone: Other DNA sequences of this sample code for an identical CDR3. V and J are TRBV3-1 (or the pseudogene TRBV3-2) and TRBJ1-1; tentatively, D is TRBD1 (5 bases). The V gene's germline CDR1 is LGHDT and CDR2 YNNKEL (reference sequence). This CDR3 region has 13 residues. The V end was cut by 4 bases, the J end by 0 bases, with 6 bases between. CDR3 protein: CASSLTVNTEAFF. The DNA for the CDR3 is TGTGCCAGCAGCCTGACAGTGAACACTGAAGCTTTCTTT.

The gene calls are TRBV6-5 and TRBJ1-3; D not certain. The V gene lost 2 bases and the J gene lost 2 bases, with 4 bases spanning the gap. Germline V gene data show CDR1 as MNHEY and CDR2 as SVGAGI. The CDR3 is 13 residues long. This CDR3 is CASSYRTGNTIYF. For the CDR3, the DNA is TGTGCCAGCAGTTACCGTACTGGAAACACCATATATTTT.

V and J are TRBV7-2 and TRBJ2-1; 13 nucleotides match TRBD2. Germline loops: CDR1 SGHTA, CDR2 FQGNSA. V dropped 2 bases and J dropped 10; count of bases not matched to a gene: 11. The CDR3 has 17 residues. CDR3 DNA: TGTGCCAGCAGCTTAACTAGCGGGAGGGCCCGTTATCGAGAGCAGTTCTTC. The encoded protein is CASSLTSGRARYREQFF.

The chain couples TRBV6-9 to TRBJ1-5; D uncertain. V was clipped by 3 bases and J by 9 bases, with 18 bases between them. The CDR3 totals 15 residues. CDR1 is MNHGY and CDR2 is SVAAGI in the germline V gene. The CDR3 is CASSYPTDSGRPQHF. The CDR3 DNA reads TGTGCCAGCAGTTACCCGACGGACTCCGGTCGGCCCCAGCATTTT.

This sequence joins TRBV6-5 and TRBJ1-2, with a weak D call TRBD1 (6 bases). The length of the CDR3 is 15 residues. Germline V gene data show CDR1 as MNHEY and CDR2 as SVGAGI. Deletions cut 5 bases from V and 3 bases from J, with 16 bases between. CDR3 in DNA: TGTGCCAGCAGTCGAGGAGGGGGACGTTACTATGGCTACACCTTC. Translation: CASSRGGGRYYGYTF.

This clone was seen only once. This chain joins TRBV10-3 and TRBJ2-2; 13 nucleotides agree with TRBD2. V dropped 6 bases and J dropped 3; count of bases not matched to a gene: 1. Germline lookup yields CDR1 ENHRY and CDR2 SYGVKD. The CDR3 is 15 residues long. The CDR3 bases are TGTGCCATCAGCGGACTAGCGGGAGACACCGGGGAGCTGTTTTTT. It encodes CAISGLAGDTGELFF.

The V call is TRBV10-3, the J call TRBJ1-2, with D possibly TRBD1 on 5 matching bases. V lost 4 bases, J lost 0 bases, and 12 bases lay in between. The CDR3 contains 15 residues. In germline, CDR1 is ENHRY, CDR2 SYGVKD. The CDR3 DNA is TGTGCCATCAGTGGACGGGACGGAGCTAACTATGGCTACACCTTC. Translating it yields CAISGRDGANYGYTF.

The gene calls are TRBV2 and TRBJ2-5; D possibly corresponds to TRBD2 (5 bases). The CDR3 covers 10 residues. V was trimmed by 8 bases and J by 9 bases, leaving 10 bases between them. The germline V gene encodes CDR1 SNHLY and CDR2 FYNNEI. Written as DNA, the CDR3 is TGTGCCAGCGGGGAGTTGGCCCAGTACTTC. This sequence encodes CASGELAQYF.

This clone was found once. The rearrangement links TRBV2 to TRBJ2-7; 8 positions match TRBD1. Germline CDR1 SNHLY, CDR2 FYNNEI. The trim removed 7 bases at V and 4 bases at J, leaving 6 bases unmatched. The CDR3 length is 13 residues. CDR3 coding DNA: TGTGCCAGCACTTGGACAGGGAGGTACGAGCAGTACTTC. Translation gives CASTWTGRYEQYF.

V and J are TRBV5-1 and TRBJ2-1; 14 bases are shared with TRBD2. Germline V gene sequence: CDR1 SGHRS, CDR2 YFSETQ. The CDR3 has 18 amino acids. J gave up 5 bases and V 2 bases, and 9 bases lay outside the gene matches. CDR3 DNA sequence: TGCGCCAGCAGCTTCGGGACTAGCGGGAGTCGGGTGGACAATGAGCAGTTCTTC. This encodes CASSFGTSGSRVDNEQFF.

The chain combines TRBV7-9 with TRBJ2-7; 7 bases are shared with TRBD2. CDR3 length equals 13 residues. Germline lookup yields CDR1 SEHNR and CDR2 FQNEAQ (reference sequence). V dropped 5 bases and J dropped 6; count of bases not matched to a gene: 7. CDR3 loop: CASSLPGLREQYF. The CDR3 nucleotides read TGTGCCAGCAGCCTACCGGGACTACGCGAGCAGTACTTC. Supplemented by reference TRBV7-9 and TRBJ2-7, the full variable domain reads DTGVSQNPRHKITKRGQNVTFRCDPISEHNRLYWYRQTLGQGPEFLTYFQNEAQLEKSRLLSDRFSAERPKGSFSTLEIQRTEQGDSAMYLCASSLPGLREQYFGPGTRLTVT.

The chain carries TRBV27 and TRBJ2-7, with D unresolved. CDR1 and CDR2 from the germline V gene are MNHEY and SMNVEV (reference sequence). The CDR3 consists of 13 residues. V lost 3 bases and J 0 bases, leaving 6 bases between the germline ends. The CDR3 loop reads CASSFGASYEQYF. In DNA form, the CDR3 reads TGTGCCAGCAGTTTCGGAGCCTCCTACGAGCAGTACTTC.

This chain connects TRBV7-2 to TRBJ2-7; perhaps TRBD2 as D (6 bases). The CDR3 has 14 residues. Germline loops: CDR1 SGHTA, CDR2 FQGNSA. V was trimmed by 4 bases and J by 1 base, leaving 11 bases between them. CDR3 loop: CASSSRGGSYEQYF. Written as DNA, the CDR3 is TGTGCCAGCAGCTCCCGGGGAGGATCCTACGAGCAGTACTTC. The variable domain in full, with the rest retrieved from reference TRBV7-2 and TRBJ2-7, is GAGVSQSPSNKVTEKGKDVELRCDPISGHTALYWYRQSLGQGLEFLIYFQGNSAPDKSGLPSDRFSAERTGGSVSTLTIQRTQQEDSAVYLCASSSRGGSYEQYFGPGTRLTVT.

The chain recombines TRBV2 with TRBJ2-7, with 9 bases aligning to TRBD2. CDR3 length: 14 amino acids. CDR1 and CDR2 from the germline V gene are SNHLY and FYNNEI. J gave up 9 bases and V 7 bases, and 13 bases lay outside the gene matches. This CDR3 reads CASTQEGTSWMQYF. The CDR3 nucleotides are TGTGCCAGCACCCAAGAAGGGACTAGCTGGATGCAGTACTTC.

The chain employs TRBV5-6 and TRBJ1-6; D remains ambiguous. Trimming took 0 bases from V and 11 from J, leaving 6 bases between them. Germline CDR1 is SGHDT and CDR2 is YYEEEE. There are 12 residues in the CDR3. CDR3 nucleotide sequence: TGTGCCAGCAGCTTGGTGGGAACACCCCTCCACTTT. This codes for CASSLVGTPLHF. Full variable domain (rest looked up from reference TRBV5-6 and TRBJ1-6): DAGVTQSPTHLIKTRGQQVTLRCSPKSGHDTVSWYQQALGQGPQFIFQYYEEEERQRGNFPDRFSGHQFPNYSSELNVNALLLGDSALYLCASSLVGTPLHFGNGTRLTVT.

This clone was seen once. The chain couples TRBV27 to TRBJ1-1, with D uncertain. The CDR3 consists of 16 residues. The ends were cut back, 0 bases at V and 0 bases at J, with 11 bases in the middle. CDR1 is MNHEY and CDR2 is SMNVEV in the germline V gene (reference sequence). The CDR3 spells CASSLSNSWVNTEAFF. The CDR3 DNA reads TGTGCCAGCAGTTTATCGAATTCGTGGGTGAACACTGAAGCTTTCTTT.

The chain uses TRBV28 and TRBJ1-4, with 7 bases lining up with TRBD1. This CDR3 has 14 residues. V dropped 6 bases and J dropped 2; count of bases not matched to a gene: 3. The germline V gene has CDR1 MDHEN and CDR2 SYDVKM. The CDR3 sequence is CASRQGRTNEKLFF. The CDR3 coding sequence is TGTGCCAGCAGACAGGGGAGGACTAATGAAAAACTGTTTTTT.